Below are 23 T cell receptor beta chains sequenced from a single sample in a study of graft-versus-host responses after intestinal transplantation. These receptors' antigens are unknown. Generated by immunoSEQ multiplex PCR, the TCRdb table keeps only in-frame clones and is missing some. The sample lists 150,000 or so clones, around 90% occurring once. Sequences were derived from unstimulated CD4+ T cells sorted from spleen or lymph node cells, sampled before intestinal transplant. The receptor source for this set is a human donor who received an intestinal transplant.

This chain joins TRBV6-4 and TRBJ2-3; 10 bases match TRBD2. This CDR3 is built from 16 residues. The trim removed 6 bases at V and 0 bases at J, leaving 6 bases unmatched. Germline V gene lookup returns CDR1 MRHNA and CDR2 SNTAGT. CDR3 nucleotides: TGTGCCAGCAGCGTGACTAGCGGGCATAGCACAGATACGCAGTATTTT. It encodes CASSVTSGHSTDTQYF.

The chain carries TRBV9 and TRBJ2-7; 9 bases are shared with TRBD2. Per the germline V gene, CDR1 is SGDLS and CDR2 is YYNGEE. V shed 0 bases, J shed 6 bases, and the junction held 7 bases outside the gene matches. This CDR3 comprises 15 residues. CDR3 DNA sequence: TGTGCCAGCAGCGTAGAAATAGCGGGAGTATCCGAGCAGTACTTC. Protein product: CASSVEIAGVSEQYF.

The V and J genes are TRBV28 and TRBJ1-1; D unclear. The germline V and J ends were trimmed by 2 bases and 4 bases, with 11 bases remaining between them. There are 14 residues in the CDR3. The germline V gene encodes CDR1 MDHEN and CDR2 SYDVKM. The CDR3 DNA is TGTGCCAGCAGTTTAGTCACCGGCAGCACTGAAGCTTTCTTT. The encoded protein is CASSLVTGSTEAFF.

V gene TRBV19 combines with J gene TRBJ1-4, with a possible D match to TRBD1 (6 bases). This CDR3 contains 15 residues. V lost 6 bases and J lost 8, with 19 bases in between. Germline-derived CDR1 and CDR2 are LNHDA and SQIVND (reference sequence). The CDR3 nucleotides read TGTGCCAGTAGACCAAGGGCAGGGGAAACCGAAAAACTGTTTTTT. It yields the protein CASRPRAGETEKLFF.

The CDR3 reads CASSYSVAGVDTQYF. For the CDR3, the DNA is TGTGCCAGCAGTTACTCAGTAGCGGGAGTGGATACGCAGTATTTT. The rearrangement joins TRBV6-6 to TRBJ2-3; 9 nucleotides match TRBD2. The CDR3 length is 15 residues. The germline V gene has CDR1 MNHNY and CDR2 SVGAGI (reference sequence). Trimming cost V 0 bases and J 6 bases; bases outside gene matches: 4.

The rearrangement links TRBV10-3 to TRBJ1-2, with D maybe TRBD1 (6 bases). Trimming removed 10 bases from V and 8 bases from J, with 20 bases in between. Germline V CDR1 and CDR2: ENHRY, SYGVKD. The CDR3 is 13 amino acids. Written as DNA, the CDR3 is TGTGCCACCTCACAGGGACCTGGAGGAGGCTACACCTTC. It codes for CATSQGPGGGYTF.

V is TRBV28 and J is TRBJ2-2; D gene unclear. This CDR3 contains 15 residues. Trimming removed 3 bases at V and 0 bases at J, with 8 bases between. CDR1 is MDHEN, CDR2 SYDVKM, per germline. This CDR3 reads CASSLWRSNTGELFF. The CDR3 bases are TGTGCCAGCAGTTTGTGGCGGTCGAACACCGGGGAGCTGTTTTTT.

This chain links TRBV9 with TRBJ2-5; the match to TRBD2 covers 10 bases. CDR1 and CDR2 from the germline V gene are SGDLS and YYNGEE. The CDR3 runs to 17 residues. Trimming cost V 0 bases and J 4 bases; bases outside gene matches: 9. The DNA of the CDR3 is TGTGCCAGCAGCGTAGTCGGCTCTAGCGGGAGTCGAGAGACCCAGTACTTC. It translates to CASSVVGSSGSRETQYF.

CDR3 bases: TGTGCCAGCAGTTTATCCCCCCTTTGGTACCGGGAGTACTTC. Its protein product is CASSLSPLWYREYF. The chain recombines TRBV27 with TRBJ2-7; the D is unclear. The CDR3 covers 14 residues. The V gene lost 0 bases and the J gene lost 11 bases, with 17 bases spanning the gap. From germline, CDR1 is MNHEY and CDR2 SMNVEV (reference sequence).

The rearrangement joins TRBV2 to TRBJ2-2, with D perhaps matching TRBD1 (6 bases). In germline, CDR1 is SNHLY, CDR2 FYNNEI. V dropped 6 bases and J dropped 5 bases, with 13 bases sitting between them. CDR3 size: 14 residues. In DNA, the CDR3 is TGTGCCAGCAGGCGGCCGACAGGAACCGGGGAGCTGTTTTTT. Its translation is CASRRPTGTGELFF.

The chain recombines TRBV7-2 with TRBJ2-4, with D possibly being TRBD2 (5 bases). This CDR3 is 16 amino acids long. Looked up from germline, CDR1 is SGHTA and CDR2 is FQGNSA. V shed 3 bases and J shed 0 bases, with 12 bases lying between them. In nucleotides, the CDR3 is TGTGCCAGCAGCTTCACTGGACTTCTAGCCAAAAACATTCAGTACTTC. As protein: CASSFTGLLAKNIQYF.

V usage is TRBV18 and J usage is TRBJ1-5, with D maybe TRBD1 (6 bases). The germline V gene encodes CDR1 KGHSH and CDR2 LQKENI. Trimming left V 3 bases short and J 7 bases short, with 13 bases between. The CDR3 totals 14 residues. CDR3 region: CASSPDGGGQPQHF. The DNA for the CDR3 is TGTGCCAGCTCACCCGACGGAGGGGGGCAGCCCCAGCATTTT.

The chain has TRBV19 and TRBJ2-7, with 8 bases lining up with TRBD1. There are 14 residues in the CDR3. V lost 7 bases and J lost 0; bases outside the gene matches: 5. In germline, CDR1 is LNHDA, CDR2 SQIVND (reference sequence). CDR3 loop: CASNPGTGSYEQYF. The CDR3 DNA follows: TGTGCCAGTAACCCCGGGACAGGCTCCTACGAGCAGTACTTC.

V gene TRBV25-1 combines with J gene TRBJ2-1, with 8 bases that match TRBD2. V lost 1 base and J lost 5; bases outside the gene matches: 7. Germline loops: CDR1 MGHDK, CDR2 SYGVNS. CDR3 length: 16 residues. Here the CDR3 reads CASSEFELAVNNEQFF. The CDR3 DNA is TGTGCCAGCAGTGAATTCGAACTAGCGGTCAACAATGAGCAGTTCTTC.

Here the CDR3 reads CASVSGRAAYNEQFF. CDR3 nucleotides: TGTGCCAGTGTTAGCGGGAGGGCCGCCTACAATGAGCAGTTCTTC. This sequence joins TRBV2 and TRBJ2-1, with 11 bases aligning to TRBD2. CDR3 length: 15 residues. Germline V gene data show CDR1 as SNHLY and CDR2 as FYNNEI. Germline trimming cut 9 bases from V and 2 bases from J; bases unmatched to any gene: 6.

The CDR3, as DNA: TGTGCCTGGAGGGACCGCTACGAGCAGTACTTC. Translation gives CAWRDRYEQYF. The chain joins TRBV30 to TRBJ2-7, with D uncertain. This CDR3 region has 11 residues. The germline CDR1 and CDR2 sequences are GTSNPN and SVGIG (reference sequence). V was clipped by 3 bases and J by 3 bases, with 6 bases between them.

The chain combines TRBV7-3 with TRBJ2-1; 8 nucleotides line up with TRBD2. V lost 3 bases, J lost 1 base, and 2 bases stayed unmatched. The CDR3 contains 15 residues. Germline CDR1 and CDR2: SGHTA and FQGTGA. In DNA, the CDR3 is TGTGCCAGCAGCTTGCGGGAGGCATCCTACAATGAGCAGTTCTTC. Protein sequence: CASSLREASYNEQFF.

The chain uses TRBV6-6 and TRBJ1-1; maybe TRBD1 (5 bases). The CDR3 extends over 12 amino acids. Per germline, CDR1 MNHNY and CDR2 SVGAGI (reference sequence). The V gene lost 6 bases and the J gene lost 8 bases, with 13 bases spanning the gap. CDR3: CASSSGRGEAFF. In DNA form, the CDR3 reads TGTGCCAGCAGCTCAGGAAGGGGAGAAGCTTTCTTT.

The V call is TRBV7-8, the J call TRBJ2-7, with D perhaps being TRBD1 or TRBD2 (5 bases each). CDR3 size: 12 residues. With 7 bases removed from V and 10 bases from J, the gap between germline ends came to 17 bases. The V gene's germline CDR1 is SGHVS and CDR2 FQNEAQ. DNA of the CDR3: TGTGCCAGCACCGGAACCGGGACCCGCCAGTACTTC. This translates into CASTGTGTRQYF.

The J gene is TRBJ2-1, the V gene TRBV6-4, with 8 bases identical to TRBD1. The junction had 6 bases not matched to a gene; V was cut back by 2 bases and J by 12 bases. Per germline, CDR1 MRHNA and CDR2 SNTAGT. The length of the CDR3 is 13 residues. CDR3 amino acids: CASSDTRTGMQFF. DNA for the CDR3: TGTGCCAGCAGTGACACCAGGACAGGGATGCAGTTCTTC.

The chain is built from TRBV27 and TRBJ2-1; 11 bases line up with TRBD2. V gave up 3 bases and J gave up 7 bases; unmatched junction bases: 11. CDR3 length: 17 residues. CDR1 is MNHEY, CDR2 SMNVEV, per germline (reference sequence). The CDR3 DNA reads as TGTGCCAGCAGTTTGAGGGTAGCGGGAGGGGGTGGGAATGAGCAGTTCTTC. It encodes CASSLRVAGGGGNEQFF.

The chain has TRBV27 and TRBJ2-1, with a tentative D call TRBD1 (6 bases). The CDR3 loop spans 16 amino acids. V lost 3 bases to trimming and J lost 6 bases, with 18 bases between them. CDR1 is MNHEY and CDR2 is SMNVEV in the germline V gene (reference sequence). CDR3 nucleotide sequence: TGTGCCAGCAGTTTCCGGCCCCAGGGGAAAAGCAATGAGCAGTTCTTC. Its translation is CASSFRPQGKSNEQFF.

This clone was observed a single time. J is TRBJ2-2 and V is TRBV7-6, with 14 bases that match TRBD2. The J segment lost 1 base and the V segment lost 2 bases, leaving 15 bases of the junction unmatched. Germline assignment: CDR1 SGHVS and CDR2 FNYEAQ. This CDR3 contains 22 residues. CDR3 region: CASSLQGAGTSGSRGNTGELFF. The CDR3 nucleotides read TGTGCCAGCAGCTTACAGGGGGCCGGGACTAGCGGGAGCCGCGGGAACACCGGGGAGCTGTTTTTT.